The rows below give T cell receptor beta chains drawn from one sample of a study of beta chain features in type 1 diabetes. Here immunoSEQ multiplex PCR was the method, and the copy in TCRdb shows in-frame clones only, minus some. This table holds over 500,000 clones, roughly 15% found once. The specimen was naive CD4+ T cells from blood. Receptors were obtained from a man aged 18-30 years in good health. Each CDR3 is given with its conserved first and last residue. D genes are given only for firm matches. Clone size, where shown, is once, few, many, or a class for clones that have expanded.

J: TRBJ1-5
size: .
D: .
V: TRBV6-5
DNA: TGTGCCAGCAGTGAAGGACGGCCCCAGCATTTT
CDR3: CASSEGRPQHF

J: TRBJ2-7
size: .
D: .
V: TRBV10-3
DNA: TGTGCCATCAGTGAGTCGAACGAGCAGTACTTC
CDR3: CAISESNEQYF

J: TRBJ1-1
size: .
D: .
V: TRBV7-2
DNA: TGTGCCAGCAGCCCCTACCGACAGAACACTGAAGCTTTCTTT
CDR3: CASSPYRQNTEAFF

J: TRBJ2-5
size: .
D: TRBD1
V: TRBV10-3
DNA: TGTGCCATCAGCCGACAGGGGGCCCAACAAGAGACCCAGTACTTC
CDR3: CAISRQGAQQETQYF

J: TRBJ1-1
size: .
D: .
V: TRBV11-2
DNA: TGTGCCAGCAGCTTAGCGAGGAACACTGAAGCTTTCTTT
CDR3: CASSLARNTEAFF

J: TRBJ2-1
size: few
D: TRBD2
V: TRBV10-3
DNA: TGTGCCATTTCCTCAGGGACTAGCGCGAGACCCACAGGCAATGAGCAGTTCTTC
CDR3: CAISSGTSARPTGNEQFF

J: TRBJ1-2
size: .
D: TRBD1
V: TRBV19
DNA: TGTGCCAGTAGTATATCGTCCGGGACAGGCGCCGGCTATGGCTACACCTTC
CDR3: CASSISSGTGAGYGYTF

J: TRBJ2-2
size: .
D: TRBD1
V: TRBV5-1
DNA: TGCGCCAGCAGCTTGGCGGGACAGGGGGCCGGGGAGCTGTTTTTT
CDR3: CASSLAGQGAGELFF

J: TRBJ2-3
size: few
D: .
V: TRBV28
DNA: TGTGCCAGCAGTTCTGGAGGAATGGGCACAGATACGCAGTATTTT
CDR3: CASSSGGMGTDTQYF

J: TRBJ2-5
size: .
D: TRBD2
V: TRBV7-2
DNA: TGTGCCAGCAGCTTGGGACTAGCGGGAGATTTAGAGACCCAGTACTTC
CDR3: CASSLGLAGDLETQYF

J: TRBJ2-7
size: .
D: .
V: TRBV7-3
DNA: TGTGCCAGCAGCTCCCCACGGTTGCAGTCCTACGAGCAGTACTTC
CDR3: CASSSPRLQSYEQYF

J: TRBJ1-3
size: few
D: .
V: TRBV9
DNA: TGTGCCAGCAGCGGAGGATTTTTCGGGACTGGAAACACCATATATTTT
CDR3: CASSGGFFGTGNTIYF

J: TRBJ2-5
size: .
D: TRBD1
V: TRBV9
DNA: TGTGCCAGCAGCGTAGCTACAGGGGGTTTCGACAGGACCAACCAAGAGACCCAGTACTTC
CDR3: CASSVATGGFDRTNQETQYF

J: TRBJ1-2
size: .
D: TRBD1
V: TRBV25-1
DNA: TGTGCCAGCAGGCGACAGGGGGCCTATGGCTACACCTTC
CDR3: CASRRQGAYGYTF

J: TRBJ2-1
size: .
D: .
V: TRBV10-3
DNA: TGTGCCATCAGTGAAAATCCGGGGACGTTCGGGATCTTC
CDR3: CAISENPGTFGIF

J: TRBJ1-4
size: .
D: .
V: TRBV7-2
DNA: TGTGCCAGCAGCCCGACCCAGGGAGCCGAAAAACTGTTTTTT
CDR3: CASSPTQGAEKLFF

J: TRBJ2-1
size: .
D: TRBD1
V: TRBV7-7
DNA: TGTGCCAGCAGCTTACGGCCCGTGGGACAGGGGGCGCCGGATGAGCAGTTCTTC
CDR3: CASSLRPVGQGAPDEQFF

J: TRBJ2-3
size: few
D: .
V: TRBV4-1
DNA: TGCGCCAGCAGCCAAGTTCGAGGGTTTCCTTGGGGTATAGGAACAGATACGCAGTATTTT
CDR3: CASSQVRGFPWGIGTDTQYF

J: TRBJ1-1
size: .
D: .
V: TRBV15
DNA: TGTGCCACCAGCACAAACTCCGGGGGTGGTGAAGCTTTCTTT
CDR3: CATSTNSGGGEAFF

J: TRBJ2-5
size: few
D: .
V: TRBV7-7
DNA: TGTGCCAGCAGCTTCGCCCGGTCGTATGGGACCCAGTACTTC
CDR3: CASSFARSYGTQYF

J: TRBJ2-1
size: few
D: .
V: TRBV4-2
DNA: TGTGCCAGCAGCAGCCTGTACTCCTACAATGAGCAGTTCTTC
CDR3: CASSSLYSYNEQFF

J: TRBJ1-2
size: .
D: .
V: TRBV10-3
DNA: TGTGCCATCAGGGGCCAGGGGCTTAACAGTGGCTACACCTTC
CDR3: CAIRGQGLNSGYTF

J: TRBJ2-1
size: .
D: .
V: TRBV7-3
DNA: TGTGCCAGCAGCTTAAGGAGCTCCTACAATGAGCAGTTCTTC
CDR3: CASSLRSSYNEQFF

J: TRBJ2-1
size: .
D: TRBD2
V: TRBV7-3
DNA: TGTGCCAGCAGGAGGCCTAGCGGAGTCCCCAATGAGCAGTTCTTC
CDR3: CASRRPSGVPNEQFF

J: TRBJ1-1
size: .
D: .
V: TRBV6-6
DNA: TGTGCCAGCACCAATCGGCAGGGGAACACTGAAGCTTTCTTT
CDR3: CASTNRQGNTEAFF

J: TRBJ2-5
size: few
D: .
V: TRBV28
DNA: TGTGCCAGCAGGAGACAGAAAGAGACCCAGTACTTC
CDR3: CASRRQKETQYF

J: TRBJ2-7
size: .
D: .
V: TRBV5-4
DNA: TGTGCCAGCAGCTTTCCCCACAGGGAGCAGTACTTC
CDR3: CASSFPHREQYF

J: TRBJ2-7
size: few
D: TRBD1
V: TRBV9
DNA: TGTGCCAGCAGCCCTAGCCCGGGACAGGGACACGAATACTTC
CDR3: CASSPSPGQGHEYF

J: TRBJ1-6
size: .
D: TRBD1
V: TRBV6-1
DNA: TGTGCCAGCAGTTTTACAGGGGGTGATAATTCACCCCTCCACTTT
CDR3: CASSFTGGDNSPLHF

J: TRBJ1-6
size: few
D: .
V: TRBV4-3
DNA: TGCGCCAGCAGCCAAGAAGTGAATTCACCCCTCCACTTT
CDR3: CASSQEVNSPLHF

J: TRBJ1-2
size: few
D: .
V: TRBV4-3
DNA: TGCGCCAGCAGCCAAGAGACTCAACATGGCTACACCTTC
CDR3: CASSQETQHGYTF

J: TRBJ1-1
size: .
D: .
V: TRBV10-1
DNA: TGCGCCAGCAGTGCCAATGAAGCTTTCTTT
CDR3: CASSANEAFF

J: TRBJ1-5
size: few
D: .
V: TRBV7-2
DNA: TGTGCCAGCAGCTTGCTAACGGCAGGGGATCAGCCCCAGCATTTT
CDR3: CASSLLTAGDQPQHF

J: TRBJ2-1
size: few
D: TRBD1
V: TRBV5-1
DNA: TGCGCCAGCAGCTTGGGCGGACAGGGGAGCAATGAGCAGTTCTTC
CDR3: CASSLGGQGSNEQFF

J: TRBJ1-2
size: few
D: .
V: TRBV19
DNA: TGTGCCAGTAGTATAGATGGAACCTATGGCTACACCTTC
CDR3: CASSIDGTYGYTF

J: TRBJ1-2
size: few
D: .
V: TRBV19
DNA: TGTGCCAGTAAAAAGGACGGAGGGAACTATGGCTACACCTTC
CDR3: CASKKDGGNYGYTF

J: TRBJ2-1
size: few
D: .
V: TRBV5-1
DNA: TGCGCCAGCAGCTTAGCGGTGAGCTCCTACAATGAGCAGTTCTTC
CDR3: CASSLAVSSYNEQFF

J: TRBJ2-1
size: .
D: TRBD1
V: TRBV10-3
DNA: TGTGCCACAAAGACAGGGGGCTCATACAATGAGCAGTTCTTC
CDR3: CATKTGGSYNEQFF

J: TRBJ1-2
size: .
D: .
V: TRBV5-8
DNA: TGTGCCAGCAGCTTACCCGGCCGGGACTATGGCTACACCTTC
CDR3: CASSLPGRDYGYTF

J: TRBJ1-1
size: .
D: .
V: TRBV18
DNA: TGTGCCAGCTCACCGGGTTGGTCGAACACTGAAGCTTTCTTT
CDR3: CASSPGWSNTEAFF

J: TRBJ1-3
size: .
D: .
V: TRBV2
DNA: TGTGCCAGCAGTGAAGGAAGAGGGAATGGAAACACCATATATTTT
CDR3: CASSEGRGNGNTIYF

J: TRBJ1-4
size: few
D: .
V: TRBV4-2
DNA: TGTGCCAGCAGCCCCGGGACCCGGAATGAAAAACTGTTTTTT
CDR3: CASSPGTRNEKLFF

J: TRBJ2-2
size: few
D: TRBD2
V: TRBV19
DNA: TGTGCCAGTAGTACAGGTAGCGGGGTGAACACCGGGGAGCTGTTTTTT
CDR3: CASSTGSGVNTGELFF

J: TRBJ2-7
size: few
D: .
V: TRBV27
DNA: TGTGCCAGCAGTTTAAGGCTGGATTCCTTACGAGAGCAGTACTTC
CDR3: CASSLRLDSLREQYF

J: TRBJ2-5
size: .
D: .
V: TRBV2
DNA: TGTGCCAGCAGTGTCTTCGGCGCGAGTGGGGAGACCCAGTACTTC
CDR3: CASSVFGASGETQYF

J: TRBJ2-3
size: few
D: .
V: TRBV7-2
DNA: TGTGCCAGCAGCTTACAGGTAGCGGTGGCGACAGATACGCAGTATTTT
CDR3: CASSLQVAVATDTQYF

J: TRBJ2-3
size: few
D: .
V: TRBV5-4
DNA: TGTGCCAGCAGCTTCCATCCCGGCACAGATACGCAGTATTTT
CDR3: CASSFHPGTDTQYF

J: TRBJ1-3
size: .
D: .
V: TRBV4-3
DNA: TGCGCCAGCAGCCAAGTCGGGCGGGGCTCTGGAAACACCATATATTTT
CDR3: CASSQVGRGSGNTIYF

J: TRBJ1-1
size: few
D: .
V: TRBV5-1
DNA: TGCGCCAGCAGCTTGTTCGGGAGCACTGAAGCTTTCTTT
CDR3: CASSLFGSTEAFF

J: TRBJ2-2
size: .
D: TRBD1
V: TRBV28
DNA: TGTGCCAGCAGTTTTAAACCGGGACAGCCGAACACCGGGGAGCTGTTTTTT
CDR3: CASSFKPGQPNTGELFF

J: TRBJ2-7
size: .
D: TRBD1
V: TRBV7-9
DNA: TGTGCCAGCAGCTTTTCCCCGACAGGGAGCGAGCAGTACTTC
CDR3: CASSFSPTGSEQYF

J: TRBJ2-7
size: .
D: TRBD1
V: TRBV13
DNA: TGTGCCAGCACCTTACTAGGGACAGGGAAGTACGAGCAGTACTTC
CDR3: CASTLLGTGKYEQYF

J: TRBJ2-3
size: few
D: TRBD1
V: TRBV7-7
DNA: TGTGCTAGCAGCACCGGGACAGGGGAAGGGTGGCGCACAGATACGCAGTATTTT
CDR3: CASSTGTGEGWRTDTQYF

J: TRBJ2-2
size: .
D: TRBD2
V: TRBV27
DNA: TGTGCCAGCAGAACTAGCGGGGGCGGGGAGCTGTTTTTT
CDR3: CASRTSGGGELFF

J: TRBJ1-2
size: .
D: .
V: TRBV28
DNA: TGTGCCAGCAGTATGGAATATGGCTACACCTTC
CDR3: CASSMEYGYTF